This is a list of T cell receptor beta chains from one sample in a study of cytomegalovirus exposure and HLA in healthy donors. The protocol was immunoSEQ multiplex PCR, while the TCRdb copy is restricted to in-frame clones and leaves out a portion. Of tens of thousands of clones detected, roughly 84% appear once; the ten largest clones hold under 2%. Material for sequencing was PBMCs. The receptors were gathered from a human donor in good health. Both conserved end residues are part of each CDR3. Each record gives: V gene, D gene, clone size, J gene, CDR3 DNA, CDR3 protein. A D gene is named only where the DNA matches it firmly. For some rows the clone size is stated as once, few or many, or as a class when expanded; others skip it.

TRBV5-1	TRBD1	once	TRBJ1-1	TGCGCCAGCAGCGGACAGGGGGCGAACACTGAAGCTTTCTTT	CASSGQGANTEAFF
TRBV28	TRBD2	NA	TRBJ2-1	TGTGCCAGCAGACATCGGACTAGCGGGAGGCAGAGCTCCTACAATGAGCAGTTCTTC	CASRHRTSGRQSSYNEQFF
TRBV7-9	NA	few	TRBJ1-2	TGTGCCAGCAGCCTGATCGGGGTTTGGAGTAACTATGGCTACACCTTC	CASSLIGVWSNYGYTF
TRBV9	NA	NA	TRBJ2-1	TGTGCCAGCAGCGTAGGGCAGATCAATGAGCAGTTCTTC	CASSVGQINEQFF
TRBV4-1	TRBD2	NA	TRBJ2-7	TGCGCCAGCAGCCAAGAGCCGGGACTAGCCGTCCACGAGCAGTACTTC	CASSQEPGLAVHEQYF
TRBV19	NA	NA	TRBJ1-2	TGTGCCAGTAGAGTCCCGGGACATTACCGGGAGGACTATGGCTACACCTTC	CASRVPGHYREDYGYTF
TRBV28	TRBD1	NA	TRBJ2-1	TGTGCCAGTGGACAGGGGAGAGTGCGGCGCTCCTACAATGAGCAGTTCTTC	CASGQGRVRRSYNEQFF
TRBV5-1	TRBD2	NA	TRBJ2-7	TGCGCCAGCAGAAACGGGACTAGCGGCGCCTACGAGCAGTACTTC	CASRNGTSGAYEQYF
TRBV2	NA	NA	TRBJ2-5	TGTGCCAGCAGTGTTCAGGGTTCCCGAGAGACCCAGTACTTC	CASSVQGSRETQYF
TRBV7-3	TRBD1	NA	TRBJ2-2	TGTGCCAGCAGCACCTTCTCAAGCCGGGACAGATTCTACACCGGGGAGCTGTTTTTT	CASSTFSSRDRFYTGELFF
TRBV18	TRBD1	NA	TRBJ1-5	TGTGCCAGCTCAATTGGACAGGTCAGCAATCAGCCCCAGCATTTT	CASSIGQVSNQPQHF
TRBV5-4	NA	NA	TRBJ2-7	TGTGCCAGCAGCTTGGCCGGGACTCCGCTTTTC	CASSLAGTPLF
TRBV7-3	NA	NA	TRBJ1-1	TGTGCCAGCAGCTTAACCCCAGGGGCCACTGAAGCTTTCTTT	CASSLTPGATEAFF
TRBV28	TRBD2	NA	TRBJ2-7	TGTGCCAGCAGTTTATTAGGTAGCGGGGGCGAGCAGTACTTC	CASSLLGSGGEQYF
TRBV6-1	NA	NA	TRBJ2-7	TGTGCCAGCAGTGAAGCTTGGGTAGCCGTGCAGTACTTC	CASSEAWVAVQYF
TRBV11-3	TRBD2	NA	TRBJ2-7	TGTGCCAGCAGCTTGGCTAGCGGGGACTACGAGCAGTACTTC	CASSLASGDYEQYF
TRBV4-3	NA	few	TRBJ2-1	TGCGCCAGCAGCCAAGAAGGACAGAACTACAATGAGCAGTTCTTC	CASSQEGQNYNEQFF
TRBV6-5	TRBD2	few	TRBJ2-7	TGTGCCAGCAGTTATCGGGAGGGCCCTTACGAGCAGTACTTC	CASSYREGPYEQYF
TRBV7-2	NA	NA	TRBJ1-6	TGTGCCAGCAGCTTAGCCAGGGAAAATTCACCCCTCCACTTT	CASSLARENSPLHF
TRBV7-2	NA	NA	TRBJ1-1	TGTGCCAGCAGCGCTTCGTGGAGCACTGAAGCTTTCTTT	CASSASWSTEAFF
TRBV19	NA	NA	TRBJ1-3	TGTGCCAGTAGTTTCGGGTTCTCCTCTGGAAACACCATATATTTT	CASSFGFSSGNTIYF
TRBV7-9	NA	NA	TRBJ1-4	TGTGCCAGCAGCTTTGGACAACAACAGGAAAAACTGTTTTTT	CASSFGQQQEKLFF
TRBV18	NA	NA	TRBJ2-3	TGTGCCAGCTCACCGGGACTTACAGATACGCAGTATTTT	CASSPGLTDTQYF
TRBV30	NA	NA	TRBJ1-2	TGTGCCTGGAGTGTCGGCGGCTATGGCTACACCTTC	CAWSVGGYGYTF
TRBV2	TRBD1	NA	TRBJ2-7	TGTGCCAGCAGTGGGGACAGGGGGTTCTACGAGCAGTACTTC	CASSGDRGFYEQYF
TRBV10-3	NA	NA	TRBJ1-2	TGTGCCATCAGTGAGTGGGGGGGTGTGGATGGCTACACCTTC	CAISEWGGVDGYTF
TRBV2	NA	NA	TRBJ2-1	TGTGCCAGCAAAATCAACCCGGGATCTAATGAGCAGTTCTTC	CASKINPGSNEQFF
TRBV6-9	TRBD2	NA	TRBJ2-6	TGTGCCAGACCGCTTATAGCGGGAGGCCCCTCTGGGGCCAACGTCCTGACTTTC	CARPLIAGGPSGANVLTF
TRBV28	TRBD1	NA	TRBJ2-1	TGTGCCAGCAGTCCCGCACAGGGGTGGGAGTACAATGAGCAGTTCTTC	CASSPAQGWEYNEQFF
TRBV13	NA	NA	TRBJ2-7	TGTGCCAGCAGCCTGGGACTCGGCTACGGGCAGTACTTC	CASSLGLGYGQYF
TRBV2	NA	NA	TRBJ1-4	TGTGCCAGCAGTGTCCTAGTATCTAATGAAAAACTGTTTTTT	CASSVLVSNEKLFF
TRBV6-1	TRBD2	NA	TRBJ2-7	TGTGCCAGCAGTCCGTTGGCGCTAGCGGGCGAGCAGTACTTC	CASSPLALAGEQYF
TRBV29-1	TRBD2	NA	TRBJ2-5	TGCAGCGCTAGACTAGCGCAAAGAGGTAAAGAGACCCAGTACTTC	CSARLAQRGKETQYF
TRBV7-6	NA	NA	TRBJ1-5	TGTGCCAGCAGCTTAGGGGGGCAGAGTCAGCCCCAGCATTTT	CASSLGGQSQPQHF
TRBV7-2	NA	once	TRBJ2-3	TGTGCCAGCAGCCCTGACAGAGGCACAGATACGCAGTATTTT	CASSPDRGTDTQYF
TRBV2	NA	few	TRBJ2-7	TGTGCCAGCAGTGAAGCGCGGGTGGGACTTATTTTCTACGAGCAGTACTTC	CASSEARVGLIFYEQYF
TRBV19	TRBD2	once	TRBJ2-7	TGTGCCAGTAGTGCCGGGACTAGCGGGACCTACGAGCAGTACTTC	CASSAGTSGTYEQYF
TRBV5-1	NA	NA	TRBJ2-1	TGCGCCAGCAGCTTATTAGGGGGAAATGAGCAGTTCTTC	CASSLLGGNEQFF
TRBV4-2	TRBD1	NA	TRBJ2-3	TGTGCCAGCAGCCAAGAGGGACAGGCGGACACAGATACGCAGTATTTT	CASSQEGQADTDTQYF
TRBV18	NA	NA	TRBJ1-1	TGCGCCAGCTCACCACCCCCACCCAATATCAGGAACACTGAAGCTTTCTTT	CASSPPPPNIRNTEAFF
TRBV4-3	NA	NA	TRBJ2-7	TGCGCCAGCAGCTACAATCCGGTCGGGGGTTTCTACGAGCAGTACTTC	CASSYNPVGGFYEQYF
TRBV4-2	TRBD1	NA	TRBJ1-2	TGTGCCAGCAGCCAAGACGGGGACAGGGCTGGCTACACCTTC	CASSQDGDRAGYTF
TRBV4-3	NA	NA	TRBJ1-1	TGCGCCAGCAGCCAAGGATGGGATGCAAGGGGGTACACTGAAGCTTTCTTT	CASSQGWDARGYTEAFF
TRBV6-1	NA	NA	TRBJ1-2	TGTGCCAGCAGTGAAAACAGGAACTATGGCTACACCTTC	CASSENRNYGYTF
TRBV5-4	NA	few	TRBJ2-2	TGTGCCAGCAGCTCGGAGACGGCAAACACCGGGGAGCTGTTTTTT	CASSSETANTGELFF
TRBV19	TRBD1	NA	TRBJ1-1	TGTGCCAGTAACCACCCCTCGACAGGGAAGGTTGGAGCTTTCTTT	CASNHPSTGKVGAFF
TRBV7-2	TRBD2	NA	TRBJ2-7	TGTGCCAGCAGCCCAGGGTGGCGGGAGAGCTCCTACGAGCAGTACTTC	CASSPGWRESSYEQYF
TRBV15	NA	NA	TRBJ2-1	TGTGCCACCAGCAGAATAGACTACAATGAGCAGTTCTTC	CATSRIDYNEQFF
TRBV5-1	TRBD2	NA	TRBJ2-3	TGCGCCAGCAGGTATAGCCTAGCGGAGGATACGCAGTATTTT	CASRYSLAEDTQYF
TRBV10-3	NA	NA	TRBJ2-1	TGTGCCATCAGTATGACACCATCCTACAATGAGCAGTTCTTC	CAISMTPSYNEQFF
TRBV11-2	NA	NA	TRBJ2-1	TGTGCCAGCAGGGCGACTAGGAGCTCCTACAATGAGCAGTTCTTC	CASRATRSSYNEQFF
TRBV6-5	TRBD2	NA	TRBJ2-5	TGTGCCACTACCGCGGGGGGCCCAGAGACCCAGTACTTC	CATTAGGPETQYF
TRBV7-2	TRBD2	NA	TRBJ2-3	TGTGCCAGCAGCTTACGTAGCGGGGCGGGGACAGATACGCAGTATTTT	CASSLRSGAGTDTQYF
TRBV19	NA	NA	TRBJ2-1	TGTGCCAGTAGCGATTTGTTCAGGGGGGATCAGTTCTTC	CASSDLFRGDQFF